This T cell receptor (beta chain) was recovered during a study of T cells after yellow fever vaccination. In the study overall: Low-cell-number fractions were prepared with SMART-Seq v4 Ultra Low Input.

Template switching by 5'RACE produced TCR cDNA, adding a universal primer site and UMIs. MiXCR was run by TCRdb on the 5' RACE reads, yielding one entry per CDR3 protein. This table has under 350,000 distinct CDR3 sequences, over 4% appearing once. Whole-study findings and limits: It was a weaker secondary response, yet one that peaked faster, at day 5 versus 15. Any FACS-sorted repertoire could hold abundant clonotypes that contaminate it from the bulk population.

Germline V lookup: CDR1 MNHEY, CDR2 SMNVEV (reference sequence). The CDR3 extends over 13 amino acids. The J segment lost 4 bases and the V segment lost 6 bases, leaving 4 bases of the junction unmatched. This clonotype was detected ten times or more. Its antigen remains unknown. This receptor was identified in a man younger than 30 who received the YFV17D yellow fever vaccine. The chain combines TRBV27 with TRBJ1-1, with TRBD1 identical over 8 bases. Sequencing was performed on PBMCs, taken 5 days after the yellow fever booster vaccination. CDR3 residues: CASSQDRATEAFF. The CDR3 nucleotides read TGTGCCAGCAGCCAGGACAGGGCCACTGAAGCTTTCTTT.